One sample yielded the 30 T cell receptor beta chains listed below, sequenced in a study of human T cells and chemical hapten exposure. Time point denoted: pre-sensitization, week 0. This sample's treatment: therapeutic diphenylcyclopropenone sensitization with weekly scalp DPC. Total RNA was isolated from unfractionated whole blood. Using its own MiXCR run on the RACE reads, TCRdb lists one record per CDR3 protein. Seen here are roughly 36,000 distinct CDR3 sequences, 10% observed once, and the top ten hold roughly 27%. This specimen consisted of whole blood, obtained in connection with sensitization to the hapten diphenylcyclopropenone (DPC). The receptors were sampled from a man in his fifties with alopecia areata. Some clones in this sample may be carry-over from other donors' samples.

This clonotype occurred many times. This sequence joins TRBV5-1 and TRBJ1-5; possibly TRBD1 for D (5 bases). The V and J ends lost 4 bases and 3 bases respectively, with 8 bases between them. CDR1 SGHRS and CDR2 YFSETQ come from the germline V gene. This CDR3 comprises 13 residues. The CDR3 coding sequence is TGCGCCAGCAGCACAGGTTTCAATCAGCCCCAGCATTTT. As protein: CASSTGFNQPQHF.

The chain recombines TRBV15 with TRBJ2-1; D gene unclear. CDR1 and CDR2 (germline): LNHNV, YYDKDF (reference sequence). V was clipped by 0 bases and J by 7 bases, with 10 bases between them. The CDR3 spans 14 residues. DNA for the CDR3: TGTGCCACCAGCAGAGATCTGGGCGAGAATGAGCAGTTCTTC. Translating it yields CATSRDLGENEQFF.

This clonotype was seen at least ten times. CDR3 in amino acids: CASSLYGTGGMKAFF. The DNA for the CDR3 is TGTGCCAGCAGCCTCTACGGGACAGGGGGCATGAAAGCTTTCTTT. The V gene is TRBV11-2, the J gene TRBJ1-1; 12 bases are shared with TRBD1. V shed 5 bases, J shed 9 bases, and the junction held 10 bases outside the gene matches. Germline CDR1 reads SGHAT; CDR2 reads FQNNGV. This CDR3 is built from 15 residues.

This clonotype came up many times. The chain links TRBV6-5 to TRBJ2-2; the D is unclear. CDR3 length: 14 residues. Germline CDR1 and CDR2: MNHEY and SVGAGI. Trimming removed 4 bases from V and 1 base from J, with 7 bases in between. This CDR3 is CASSLNRNTGELFF. In DNA, the CDR3 is TGTGCCAGCAGTTTGAACAGGAACACCGGGGAGCTGTTTTTT.

This clonotype showed up just a few times. The chain employs TRBV23-1 and TRBJ2-5, with D perhaps TRBD2 (5 bases). TRBV23-1 qualifies as an ORF whose function is uncertain. The CDR3 spans 15 residues. V was pared by 2 bases and J by 4 bases, with 14 bases between. DNA for the CDR3: TGCGCCAGCAGTCAAGCGATGGGCGGAGGAGAGACCCAGTACTTC. Its translation: CASSQAMGGGETQYF.

This clonotype was counted a few times. This chain joins TRBV29-1 and TRBJ1-5; 9 bases map to TRBD1. CDR3 length equals 13 residues. CDR1 is SQVTM and CDR2 is ANQGSEA in the germline V gene. The trim removed 6 bases at V and 4 bases at J, leaving 4 bases unmatched. CDR3 in amino acids: CSVGQGLNQPQHF. In DNA form, the CDR3 reads TGCAGCGTCGGACAGGGGTTAAATCAGCCCCAGCATTTT.

V is TRBV6-6 and J is TRBJ2-3; 7 bases line up with TRBD1. CDR3 length: 16 amino acids. With V trimmed by 3 bases and J by 11 bases, 17 bases remained unmatched. The germline gives CDR1 MNHNY, CDR2 SVGAGI (reference sequence). The DNA of the CDR3 is TGTGCCAGCAGTTATACTGACAGGGTTTTCTTCCTGGGGCAGTATTTT. This translates into CASSYTDRVFFLGQYF.

The chain links TRBV7-9 to TRBJ2-2, with D possibly matching TRBD1 (6 bases). This CDR3 region has 16 residues. Between the trimmed V and J ends, which lost 2 bases and 8 bases, there was a span of 18 bases. Germline V gives CDR1 SEHNR, CDR2 FQNEAQ (reference sequence). CDR3 nucleotide sequence: TGTGCCAGCAGCTTAAGGACAGTCGCGCGTAGAGGGGAGCTGTTTTTT. As protein: CASSLRTVARRGELFF.

The chain is built from TRBV29-1 and TRBJ2-3, with D possibly matching TRBD1 (6 bases). V gave up 5 bases and J gave up 1 base, with 7 bases separating them. The CDR3 loop spans 12 amino acids. Germline values: CDR1 SQVTM, CDR2 ANQGSEA. DNA for the CDR3: TGCAGCGTTAGGACAGGCACAGATACGCAGTATTTT. It is translated as CSVRTGTDTQYF.

The chain employs TRBV29-1 and TRBJ1-1; D may be TRBD1 (5 bases). Germline loops: CDR1 SQVTM, CDR2 ANQGSEA. The CDR3 has 13 amino acids. V dropped 7 bases and J dropped 4 bases, with 16 bases sitting between them. The CDR3 bases are TGCAGCGCCAATTCCGGGGACGGCACTGAAGCTTTCTTT. Translating it yields CSANSGDGTEAFF.

This clonotype was detected many times. This chain joins TRBV27 and TRBJ1-1; TRBD1 matches 7 bases. The CDR3 covers 18 residues. Germline-derived CDR1 and CDR2 are MNHEY and SMNVEV (reference sequence). V lost 3 bases, J lost 1 base, and 14 bases stayed unmatched. The CDR3: CASSFVSGGGDRNTEAFF. CDR3 DNA: TGTGCCAGCAGTTTTGTAAGTGGAGGGGGCGATCGGAACACTGAAGCTTTCTTT.

The rearrangement links TRBV3-1 to TRBJ1-4, with TRBD1 identical over 7 bases. Trimming cost V 1 base and J 10 bases; bases outside gene matches: 6. Germline CDR1 LGHDT, CDR2 YNNKEL (reference sequence). This CDR3 comprises 14 residues. CDR3 nucleotide sequence: TGTGCCAGCAGCCAAGGGACAGGAACGGTAAAACTGTTTTTT. Translation: CASSQGTGTVKLFF.

There are many counts of this clonotype. The rearrangement uses TRBV6-6 and TRBJ1-3, with a possible D match to TRBD1 (5 bases). The germline gives CDR1 MNHNY, CDR2 SVGAGI (reference sequence). This CDR3 region has 17 residues. The ends were cut back, 6 bases at V and 4 bases at J, with 22 bases in the middle. The CDR3 DNA follows: TGTGCCAGCAGGCCCCCGGCCATCGGGACTCCGGGAAACACCATATATTTT. The encoded protein is CASRPPAIGTPGNTIYF.

This clonotype was seen at least ten times. V is TRBV6-1 and J is TRBJ1-1; D unresolved. There are 12 residues in the CDR3. The V end lost 6 bases, the J end lost 7 bases, and 12 bases lay between the germline ends. CDR1 is MNHNS, CDR2 SASEGT, per germline. This CDR3 reads CASRTLAGEAFF. In DNA form, the CDR3 reads TGTGCCAGCAGGACCCTCGCGGGTGAAGCTTTCTTT.

In DNA, the CDR3 is TGCAGCGTTGCTGGGTATGGCTACACCTTC. It codes for CSVAGYGYTF. This sequence joins TRBV29-1 and TRBJ1-2; D not certain. V was clipped by 4 bases and J by 5 bases, with 5 bases between them. The CDR3 sequence is 10 residues long. CDR1 and CDR2 from the germline V gene are SQVTM and ANQGSEA. Full variable domain (missing parts from reference TRBV29-1 and TRBJ1-2): SAVISQKPSRDICQRGTSLTIQCQVDSQVTMMFWYRQQPGQSLTLIATANQGSEATYESGFVIDKFPISRPNLTFSTLTVSNMSPEDSSIYLCSVAGYGYTFGSGTRLTVV.

The gene calls are TRBV4-2 and TRBJ2-7, with 8 bases lining up with TRBD2. The CDR3 length is 15 residues. V was clipped by 0 bases and J by 7 bases; unmatched bases: 8. Germline V gene data show CDR1 as LGHNA and CDR2 as YNFKEQ. CDR3 bases: TGTGCCAGCAGCCAAGATCCGTCTCGGGGGGGTGAGCAGTACTTC. Amino acid sequence: CASSQDPSRGGEQYF.

This clonotype has a count of ten or more. This chain connects TRBV7-2 to TRBJ1-1; unclear D gene. V lost 2 bases, J lost 1 base, and 8 bases lay in between. The germline V gene has CDR1 SGHTA and CDR2 FQGNSA. This CDR3 spans 14 amino acids. The CDR3 sequence is CASSLFDSNTEAFF. The CDR3 bases are TGTGCCAGCAGCTTATTTGACTCGAACACTGAAGCTTTCTTT.

This clonotype was recorded many times. The chain is built from TRBV13 and TRBJ1-1; no definite D call. The germline gives CDR1 PRHDT, CDR2 FYEKMQ (reference sequence). Trimming took off 4 bases at V and 1 base at J, with 10 bases between the two ends. The CDR3 loop spans 14 amino acids. The CDR3 loop reads CASSSGRGNTEAFF. Here the CDR3 DNA reads TGTGCCAGCAGCTCCGGGCGGGGGAACACTGAAGCTTTCTTT.

This chain joins TRBV29-1 and TRBJ2-7, with D perhaps matching TRBD1 (5 bases). The germline V gene encodes CDR1 SQVTM and CDR2 ANQGSEA. The length of the CDR3 is 12 residues. V dropped 4 bases and J dropped 5 bases, with 12 bases sitting between them. The CDR3 protein is CSVGRAGNEQYF. The CDR3 region has the DNA TGCAGCGTTGGCCGGGCAGGGAACGAGCAGTACTTC.

This clonotype was detected many times. The junction differs from germline at one of its ends, possibly a read error. The chain links TRBV2 to TRBJ1-1; D not certain. The CDR3 totals 15 residues. Germline-derived CDR1 and CDR2 are SNHLY and FYNNEI. The CDR3 sequence is CASSLQRVTQAEVFF. The DNA of the CDR3 is TGTGCCAGCAGTCTCCAACGGGTCACGCAGGCTGAAGTTTTCTTT.

The chain couples TRBV28 to TRBJ1-1; D call uncertain. The germline CDR1 and CDR2 sequences are MDHEN and SYDVKM. Trimming shortened V by 7 bases and J by 0 bases, and 12 bases separated the two germline ends. There are 14 residues in the CDR3. The CDR3 nucleotides read TGTGCCAGCAACCCGCTTGGGCTGAACACTGAAGCTTTCTTT. This codes for CASNPLGLNTEAFF.

This clonotype was observed many times. The chain recombines TRBV5-1 with TRBJ1-4, with 9 bases lining up with TRBD1. Per the germline V gene, CDR1 is SGHRS and CDR2 is YFSETQ. The trim removed 4 bases at V and 5 bases at J, leaving 6 bases unmatched. The CDR3 runs 15 residues. The CDR3 DNA sequence: TGCGCCAGCAGCGGACAAGGACAGGGGAATGAAAAACTGTTTTTT. Its translation: CASSGQGQGNEKLFF.

This clonotype occurred a few times. The chain links TRBV11-2 to TRBJ2-5; D gene unclear. The CDR3 runs to 14 residues. Germline V gene data show CDR1 as SGHAT and CDR2 as FQNNGV. Trimming took off 4 bases at V and 5 bases at J, with 14 bases between the two ends. The CDR3 here is CASSYRRFEETQYF. The CDR3 DNA is TGTGCCAGCAGCTATAGACGTTTTGAGGAGACCCAGTACTTC.

This clonotype was picked up many times. The V gene is TRBV27, the J gene TRBJ2-7; D possibly uses TRBD1 or TRBD2 (5 bases each). V gave up 11 bases and J gave up 6 bases, with 14 bases separating them. CDR3 size: 11 residues. The germline gives CDR1 MNHEY, CDR2 SMNVEV (reference sequence). In DNA, the CDR3 is TGTGCCTGGTCAGGGACCCTCGAGCAGTACTTC. Translation: CAWSGTLEQYF.

Ten or more counts support this clonotype. This chain uses TRBV5-4 with TRBJ2-3, with D perhaps matching TRBD2 (6 bases). V lost 2 bases and J lost 5, with 18 bases in between. CDR3 length: 16 residues. From germline, CDR1 is SGHNT and CDR2 YYREEE (reference sequence). The CDR3, as DNA: TGTGCCAGCAGCTTATCGGGCGGAGGGCAGGGAGATACGCAGTATTTT. It is translated as CASSLSGGGQGDTQYF.

J is TRBJ2-1 and V is TRBV20-1; D is possibly TRBD1 (8 bases). The CDR3 has 18 amino acids. Germline V gives CDR1 DFQATT, CDR2 SNEGSKA (reference sequence). Trimming took 0 bases from V and 2 from J, leaving 20 bases between them. CDR3 residues: CSARDLAIQGGAYNEQFF. In DNA form, the CDR3 reads TGCAGTGCTAGAGATCTAGCCATACAGGGGGGGGCCTACAATGAGCAGTTCTTC.

In its sample, this clonotype was seen once. A much larger clone differs from this one at a single base, so this may be a read error. The V gene is TRBV24-1, the J gene TRBJ2-7; possible D gene TRBD2, 5 bases. Germline CDR1 reads KGHDR; CDR2 reads SFDVKD. The V and J ends lost 7 bases and 5 bases respectively, with 17 bases between them. CDR3 length equals 14 residues. CDR3 DNA sequence: TGTGCCACCAGCGCCGTAGCGTTAGCCCACGAGCAGTACTTC. Translated: CATSAVALAHEQYF.

This clonotype was counted at least ten times. The genes are TRBV28 and TRBJ1-1, with D unclear. CDR1 is MDHEN, CDR2 SYDVKM, per germline. The CDR3 length is 12 residues. With 3 bases removed from V and 4 bases from J, the gap between germline ends came to 6 bases. CDR3 sequence: CASSFWATEAFF. CDR3 sequence (DNA): TGTGCCAGCAGTTTTTGGGCCACTGAAGCTTTCTTT.

This clonotype showed up many times. The J gene is TRBJ2-2, the V gene TRBV11-2, with 7 positions matching TRBD1. With V trimmed by 3 bases and J by 2 bases, 6 bases remained unmatched. The CDR3 extends over 16 amino acids. Germline V CDR1 and CDR2: SGHAT, FQNNGV. CDR3 loop: CASSFRGTVNTGELFF. The DNA of the CDR3 is TGTGCCAGCAGCTTCAGGGGGACGGTCAACACCGGGGAGCTGTTTTTT.

This clonotype was found many times. V and J are TRBV29-1 and TRBJ2-5, with D unclear. The CDR3 extends over 11 amino acids. Germline loops: CDR1 SQVTM, CDR2 ANQGSEA. Trimming took 4 bases from V and 4 from J, leaving 7 bases between them. The CDR3: CSVVNGETQYF. The DNA for the CDR3 is TGCAGCGTTGTCAATGGAGAGACCCAGTACTTC.